This T cell receptor (beta chain) was identified in a study of T cell repertoires in cytomegalovirus infection. From the reads, TCRdb called clonotypes with MiXCR, one entry per CDR3 protein. Of fewer than 200,000 distinct CDR3 sequences in the sample, roughly a fifth were seen once. In germline, CDR1 is SEHNR, CDR2 FQNEAQ (reference sequence). The CDR3 consists of 17 residues. The junction had 11 bases not matched to a gene; V was cut back by 2 bases and J by 4 bases. This clonotype was picked up many times. Its specificity is not known. Study results and caveats: Carriage of CMV together with the relevant HLA was identifiable through cumulative public TCR beta family frequency.

Sequencing was performed on PBMCs. The receptor comes from a human donor in good health (CMV status not recorded). Some clones in this sample may be carry-over from other donors' samples. The chain employs TRBV7-9 and TRBJ2-5, with 9 bases matching TRBD1. This chain's CDR3 is CASSLTFETGGRETQYF. The CDR3, as DNA: TGTGCCAGCAGCTTAACTTTCGAGACAGGGGGAAGAGAGACCCAGTACTTC.